These 27 T cell receptor beta chains share one sample of origin, sequenced in a study of tumour-infiltrating T cells in Burkitt lymphoma. Assay used: immunoSEQ multiplex PCR; TCRdb lists only in-frame clones, some missing. The sample shows 300 to 400 clones, around 23% of them seen only once. Sequences were obtained from tumor tissue. The receptors were gathered from a human donor with Burkitt lymphoma.

V is TRBV7-9 and J is TRBJ2-1; 8 nucleotides match TRBD2. The CDR3 spans 17 residues. After removal of 11 bases from V and 1 base from J, the junction contained 16 bases not matched to a gene. The germline V gene has CDR1 SEHNR and CDR2 FQNEAQ (reference sequence). This chain's CDR3 is CAGSGSGTVTSYNEQFF. The CDR3 nucleotides are TGTGCCGGGTCGGGTAGCGGGACCGTTACTTCCTACAATGAGCAGTTCTTC.

The chain joins TRBV7-2 to TRBJ1-5; 7 nucleotides agree with TRBD1. Germline lookup yields CDR1 SGHTA and CDR2 FQGNSA. The CDR3 spans 14 residues. With V trimmed by 1 base and J by 4 bases, 1 base remained unmatched. In DNA form, the CDR3 reads TGTGCCAGCAGCTTAGAACAGGGGAATCAGCCCCAGCATTTT. Encoded protein: CASSLEQGNQPQHF.

The J gene is TRBJ1-6, the V gene TRBV2; tentatively, D is TRBD1 (5 bases). Looked up from germline, CDR1 is SNHLY and CDR2 is FYNNEI. Trimming stripped 6 bases from V and 2 bases from J, with 17 bases between. CDR3 length: 17 residues. DNA for the CDR3: TGTGCCAGCAGAGATACGACCGGAGGGGCCTATAATTCACCCCTCCACTTT. The encoded protein is CASRDTTGGAYNSPLHF.

This clone appeared once. J is TRBJ1-2 and V is TRBV7-9, with D perhaps TRBD1 (6 bases). The germline V gene has CDR1 SEHNR and CDR2 FQNEAQ (reference sequence). V gave up 7 bases and J gave up 4 bases, with 16 bases separating them. This CDR3 is 14 amino acids long. For the CDR3, the DNA is TGTGCCAGCACCCCGAGGGGGGAACGCTATGGCTACACCTTC. It encodes CASTPRGERYGYTF. Filled out from reference TRBV7-9 and TRBJ1-2, the complete variable domain reads DTGVSQNPRHKITKRGQNVTFRCDPISEHNRLYWYRQTLGQGPEFLTYFQNEAQLEKSRLLSDRFSAERPKGSFSTLEIQRTEQGDSAMYLCASTPRGERYGYTFGSGTRLTVV.

This chain uses TRBV19 with TRBJ2-3; D uncertain. This CDR3 spans 16 amino acids. V shed 4 bases and J shed 2 bases, with 16 bases lying between them. Germline V CDR1 and CDR2: LNHDA, SQIVND (reference sequence). CDR3 nucleotide sequence: TGTGCCAGTAGTACCATTAAGAAGAGCTACACAGATACGCAGTATTTT. Its protein product is CASSTIKKSYTDTQYF.

This clone was counted only a few times. The rearrangement uses TRBV7-9 and TRBJ2-3; the D gene is possibly TRBD2 (6 bases). Germline V gene data show CDR1 as SEHNR and CDR2 as FQNEAQ (reference sequence). The CDR3 consists of 15 residues. V was shortened by 5 bases and J by 1 base, with 13 bases between the two germline ends. As DNA, the CDR3 is TGTGCCAGCAGCCCCCCCGGCGGGGGCACAGATACGCAGTATTTT. It translates to CASSPPGGGTDTQYF.

DNA of the CDR3: TGCGCCAGCCTGGAGGGTCAGTCGAGCACAGATACGCAGTATTTT. This translates into CASLEGQSSTDTQYF. The V call is TRBV5-1, the J call TRBJ2-3, with D tentatively TRBD2 (6 bases). The length of the CDR3 is 15 residues. Germline V gene lookup returns CDR1 SGHRS and CDR2 YFSETQ. V was cut by 7 bases and J by 0 bases, with 15 bases left in between.

This clone came up a few times. The chain carries TRBV29-1 and TRBJ2-7, with 8 bases aligning to TRBD2. V dropped 6 bases and J dropped 3; count of bases not matched to a gene: 7. This CDR3 region has 13 residues. The germline CDR1 and CDR2 sequences are SQVTM and ANQGSEA. The CDR3 sequence is CSVGGLDSYEQYF. The CDR3 DNA sequence: TGCAGCGTCGGGGGACTAGATAGCTACGAGCAGTACTTC.

The rearrangement uses TRBV28 and TRBJ1-3; D uncertain. The germline gives CDR1 MDHEN, CDR2 SYDVKM. The V gene lost 3 bases and the J gene lost 2 bases, with 2 bases spanning the gap. This CDR3 has 12 residues. CDR3 nucleotides: TGTGCCAGCAGTTTCCCTGGAAACACCATATATTTT. Translated, it gives CASSFPGNTIYF. The variable domain in full, completed from reference TRBV28 and TRBJ1-3, reads DVKVTQSSRYLVKRTGEKVFLECVQDMDHENMFWYRQDPGLGLRLIYFSYDVKMKEKGDIPEGYSVSREKKERFSLILESASTNQTSMYLCASSFPGNTIYFGEGSWLTVV.

The chain has TRBV9 and TRBJ2-1, with a possible D match to TRBD1 (6 bases). Germline V gives CDR1 SGDLS, CDR2 YYNGEE. The CDR3 is 12 amino acids. The germline V and J ends were trimmed by 4 bases and 9 bases, with 11 bases remaining between them. CDR3 protein: CASSLGDIEQFF. CDR3 nucleotides: TGTGCCAGCAGCCTCGGGGACATTGAGCAGTTCTTC.

The chain employs TRBV9 and TRBJ2-1, with 10 bases lining up with TRBD2. CDR1 SGDLS and CDR2 YYNGEE come from the germline V gene. V shed 4 bases, J shed 0 bases, and the junction held 16 bases outside the gene matches. This CDR3 contains 20 residues. CDR3 coding DNA: TGTGCCAGCAGCCTCACAGGTTCCGGACTAGCGGAATACTCCTACAATGAGCAGTTCTTC. Translation: CASSLTGSGLAEYSYNEQFF.

This clone showed up just a few times. The genes are TRBV27 and TRBJ2-2, with D possibly TRBD2 on 7 matching bases. The CDR3 runs 15 residues. The germline V gene encodes CDR1 MNHEY and CDR2 SMNVEV (reference sequence). The V end was cut by 1 base, the J end by 5 bases, with 11 bases between. The CDR3 spells CASSLWGGLTGELFF. CDR3 DNA sequence: TGTGCCAGCAGTTTATGGGGGGGGCTAACCGGGGAGCTGTTTTTT.

The chain employs TRBV27 and TRBJ2-1, with D perhaps given as TRBD1 or TRBD2 (5 bases each). The CDR3 extends over 15 amino acids. Trimming cost V 6 bases and J 3 bases, with 15 bases left between them. The germline V gene has CDR1 MNHEY and CDR2 SMNVEV (reference sequence). CDR3 residues: CASRNPPRGYNEQFF. CDR3 DNA sequence: TGTGCCAGCAGAAACCCCCCGAGGGGCTACAATGAGCAGTTCTTC.

The chain joins TRBV13 to TRBJ2-7, with TRBD2 as a possible D gene (6 bases). CDR1 and CDR2 (germline): PRHDT, FYEKMQ (reference sequence). V was clipped by 2 bases and J by 2 bases, with 16 bases between them. CDR3 length equals 16 residues. The CDR3 sequence is CASSLSGLPPPYEQYF. The CDR3 nucleotides read TGTGCCAGCAGCTTATCGGGACTCCCACCCCCCTACGAGCAGTACTTC.

The V call is TRBV9, the J call TRBJ2-2, with 7 bases fitting TRBD2. Trimming at V came to 1 base and at J to 2 bases, leaving 8 bases not matched to a gene. CDR1 SGDLS and CDR2 YYNGEE come from the germline V gene. This CDR3 has 17 residues. This CDR3 reads CASSVPGLGINTGELFF. The CDR3, as DNA: TGTGCCAGCAGCGTACCCGGACTAGGGATTAACACCGGGGAGCTGTTTTTT.

The rearrangement joins TRBV6-5 to TRBJ2-6; no clear D. Looked up from germline, CDR1 is MNHEY and CDR2 is SVGAGI. Trimming pared 4 bases from V and 4 bases from J, leaving 11 bases between. The length of the CDR3 is 15 residues. As DNA, the CDR3 is TGTGCCAGCAGTTTCCAGAGGACCGGGGCCAACGTCCTGACTTTC. It is translated as CASSFQRTGANVLTF.

This chain uses TRBV27 with TRBJ1-4; D perhaps matches TRBD1 (5 bases). Germline V CDR1 and CDR2: MNHEY, SMNVEV (reference sequence). The CDR3 totals 16 residues. The V end was cut by 0 bases, the J end by 0 bases, with 8 bases between. The CDR3 coding sequence is TGTGCCAGCAGTTTATCGGTAGGGGCAACTAATGAAAAACTGTTTTTT. It is translated as CASSLSVGATNEKLFF.

This sequence joins TRBV15 and TRBJ2-1; TRBD1 might be the D (6 bases). CDR1 is LNHNV and CDR2 is YYDKDF in the germline V gene (reference sequence). CDR3 length equals 17 residues. The V end lost 3 bases, the J end lost 8 bases, and 23 bases lay between the germline ends. The CDR3 protein is CATSSRNRGGRSDEQFF. The CDR3 nucleotides are TGTGCCACCAGCAGCCGCAATCGAGGGGGACGTAGCGATGAGCAGTTCTTC.

A few counts support this clone. The chain has TRBV11-1 and TRBJ2-4, with D unresolved. Per germline, CDR1 SGHAT and CDR2 FQDESV (reference sequence). The CDR3 has 15 amino acids. Trimming removed 3 bases from V and 5 bases from J, with 14 bases in between. In DNA, the CDR3 is TGTGCCAGCAGCTTGGGTCAGGCTGGCGAAAACATTCAGTACTTC. Residues: CASSLGQAGENIQYF.

The chain employs TRBV19 and TRBJ2-7; 10 nucleotides line up with TRBD1. V lost 5 bases to trimming and J lost 2 bases; unmatched junction nucleotides: 3. This CDR3 spans 14 amino acids. Germline lookup yields CDR1 LNHDA and CDR2 SQIVND (reference sequence). This CDR3 reads CASSRTGGTYEQYF. CDR3 sequence (DNA): TGTGCCAGTAGTCGGACAGGGGGAACCTACGAGCAGTACTTC. The variable domain in full, completed from reference TRBV19 and TRBJ2-7, reads DGGITQSPKYLFRKEGQNVTLSCEQNLNHDAMYWYRQDPGQGLRLIYYSQIVNDFQKGDIAEGYSVSREKKESFPLTVTSAQKNPTAFYLCASSRTGGTYEQYFGPGTRLTVT.

V usage is TRBV9 and J usage is TRBJ2-1; 13 bases are a match to TRBD2. V was clipped by 4 bases and J by 8 bases; unmatched bases: 9. Germline CDR1 SGDLS, CDR2 YYNGEE. The CDR3 covers 16 residues. The DNA for the CDR3 is TGTGCCAGCAGCATCCGGACTAGCGGGAGTTCGGATGAGCAGTTCTTC. Translated, it gives CASSIRTSGSSDEQFF.

Regarding this clone: The junction and the germline gene differ at one end; a read error may be behind it. The chain combines TRBV6-6 with TRBJ2-7; D gene unclear. This CDR3 has 11 residues. Germline CDR1 and CDR2: MNHNY and SVGAGI (reference sequence). The DNA of the CDR3 is TGTGCCATCAGCGATCCCCTCGGGTTCCATTTC. Translated: CAISDPLGFHF.

The chain joins TRBV5-1 to TRBJ2-2; a weak D match, TRBD1 (6 bases). V lost 4 bases to trimming and J lost 3 bases, with 16 bases between them. CDR3 size: 16 residues. Germline CDR1 and CDR2: SGHRS and YFSETQ. The CDR3 sequence is CASSRGDRSDTGELFF. The CDR3 DNA follows: TGCGCCAGCAGCCGGGGAGACAGGAGCGACACCGGGGAGCTGTTTTTT.

This clone was counted only a few times. The V call is TRBV7-9, the J call TRBJ1-2; 7 bases line up with TRBD1. V lost 6 bases, J lost 3 bases, and 4 bases stayed unmatched. The CDR3 runs to 13 residues. Germline V lookup: CDR1 SEHNR, CDR2 FQNEAQ (reference sequence). The CDR3 DNA follows: TGTGCCAGCAGTTTCGGGACAGACTATGGCTACACCTTC. This translates into CASSFGTDYGYTF. The full variable domain, completed using reference TRBV7-9 and TRBJ1-2, is DTGVSQNPRHKITKRGQNVTFRCDPISEHNRLYWYRQTLGQGPEFLTYFQNEAQLEKSRLLSDRFSAERPKGSFSTLEIQRTEQGDSAMYLCASSFGTDYGYTFGSGTRLTVV.

The rearrangement joins TRBV6-5 to TRBJ2-7, with 7 bases lining up with TRBD2. Germline-derived CDR1 and CDR2 are MNHEY and SVGAGI. The CDR3 is 15 residues long. Trimming cost V 6 bases and J 3 bases; bases outside gene matches: 11. CDR3: CASSSPGLSNYEQYF. Written as DNA, the CDR3 is TGTGCCAGCAGCTCCCCGGGACTATCAAACTACGAGCAGTACTTC.

This rearrangement joins TRBV27 to TRBJ2-7, with 9 bases matching TRBD1. After removal of 8 bases from V and 2 bases from J, the junction contained 7 bases not matched to a gene. CDR1 MNHEY and CDR2 SMNVEV come from the germline V gene (reference sequence). This CDR3 comprises 14 residues. DNA for the CDR3: TGTGCCAGCCGAATTTGGACAGGGGCCTACGAGCAGTACTTC. It translates to CASRIWTGAYEQYF.

V is TRBV27 and J is TRBJ2-4; D ambiguous. This CDR3 spans 13 amino acids. Trimming took off 2 bases at V and 3 bases at J, with 5 bases between the two ends. In germline, CDR1 is MNHEY, CDR2 SMNVEV (reference sequence). The CDR3 protein is CASSLGGKNIQYF. The CDR3 nucleotides are TGTGCCAGCAGTTTAGGTGGCAAAAACATTCAGTACTTC.